The 5 T cell receptor beta chains in this list originate from one sample, sequenced in a study of T cells after yellow fever vaccination. TCRdb redid the calling of the 5' RACE reads with MiXCR, one entry per CDR3 protein. This sample yields more than 95,000 distinct CDR3 sequences, of which roughly 15% are seen a single time; roughly 44% belongs to the top ten. This specimen consisted of CD8+ T cells sorted from PBMCs, obtained 5 days after the yellow fever booster vaccination. The receptors shown here come from a man between 18 and 29 years old who received the YFV17D yellow fever vaccine.

This clonotype was seen a few times. This chain links TRBV27 with TRBJ2-5, with D hard to call. Germline assignment: CDR1 MNHEY and CDR2 SMNVEV (reference sequence). Trimming shortened V by 6 bases and J by 4 bases, and 15 bases separated the two germline ends. The CDR3 runs to 14 residues. CDR3 sequence (DNA): TGTGCCAGCAGCGATTATTTCCCCGGAGAGACCCAGTACTTC. The encoded protein is CASSDYFPGETQYF.

Many counts were recorded for this clonotype. The chain recombines TRBV11-2 with TRBJ1-1, with D possibly matching TRBD1 (5 bases). The CDR3 has 13 residues. Germline CDR1 reads SGHAT; CDR2 reads FQNNGV. V was cut by 1 base and J by 6 bases, with 9 bases left in between. The CDR3 region has the DNA TGTGCCAGCAGCTTAGGGGGGATCCCTGAAGCTTTCTTT. This translates into CASSLGGIPEAFF.

The chain uses TRBV6-5 and TRBJ2-5, with D unresolved. The CDR3 is made up of 12 amino acids. CDR1 MNHEY and CDR2 SVGAGI come from the germline V gene. The V gene lost 5 bases and the J gene lost 5 bases, with 9 bases spanning the gap. The CDR3 DNA follows: TGTGCCAGCAGTCCGGACGCGGAGACCCAGTACTTC. It is translated as CASSPDAETQYF.

This clonotype showed up just a few times. V and J are TRBV15 and TRBJ2-5, with 8 bases that match TRBD1. This CDR3 is built from 18 residues. J gave up 6 bases and V 0 bases, and 15 bases lay outside the gene matches. Germline V gene lookup returns CDR1 LNHNV and CDR2 YYDKDF (reference sequence). The CDR3 region is CATSRDLFGQGAQKTQYF. CDR3 sequence (DNA): TGTGCCACCAGCAGAGATCTCTTTGGGCAGGGGGCGCAAAAGACCCAGTACTTC.

The gene calls are TRBV4-1 and TRBJ1-1; D is perhaps TRBD1 (6 bases). CDR1 and CDR2 (germline): MGHRA, YSYEKL. Trimming pared 0 bases from V and 0 bases from J, leaving 14 bases between. The CDR3 consists of 17 residues. In DNA form, the CDR3 reads TGCGCCAGCAGCCAAGAATGGGACACCTTTATGAACACTGAAGCTTTCTTT. It encodes CASSQEWDTFMNTEAFF.